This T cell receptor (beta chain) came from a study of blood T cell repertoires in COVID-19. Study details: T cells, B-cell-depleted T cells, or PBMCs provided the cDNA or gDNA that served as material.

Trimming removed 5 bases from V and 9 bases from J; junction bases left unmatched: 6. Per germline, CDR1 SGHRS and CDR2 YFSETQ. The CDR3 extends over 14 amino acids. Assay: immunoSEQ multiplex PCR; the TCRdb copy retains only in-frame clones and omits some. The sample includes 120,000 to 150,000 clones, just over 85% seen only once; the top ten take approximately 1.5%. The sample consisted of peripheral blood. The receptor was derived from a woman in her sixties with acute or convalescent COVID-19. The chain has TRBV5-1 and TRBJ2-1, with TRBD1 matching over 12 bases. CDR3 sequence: CASRMGQGAGEQFF. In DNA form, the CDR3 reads TGCGCCAGCAGGATGGGACAGGGGGCCGGTGAGCAGTTCTTC. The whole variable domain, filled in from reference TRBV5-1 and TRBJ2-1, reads KAGVTQTPRYLIKTRGQQVTLSCSPISGHRSVSWYQQTPGQGLQFLFEYFSETQRNKGNFPGRFSGRQFSNSRSEMNVSTLELGDSALYLCASRMGQGAGEQFFGPGTRLTVL.